Listed below are T cell receptor beta chains from one sample, sequenced in a study of blood T cells in healthy people across ages. MiXCR, applied by TCRdb to the 5' RACE reads, yields one record per CDR3 protein. The sample holds about 1.7 million distinct CDR3 sequences, roughly 27% seen once. The sample comprised blood. The receptors were sampled from a woman in her thirties in good health. Both conserved end residues are part of each CDR3. Fields, in order: CDR3 protein, CDR3 DNA, D gene, J gene, clone size, V gene. A D gene is named only where the DNA matches it firmly. Clone size is not always given. Where it is, it says once, few, many or a class for expanded clones.

CDR3 protein: CASSRTGTGLAGELFF
CDR3 DNA: TGCGCCAGCAGCCGGACGGGGACAGGTCTTGCCGGGGAGCTGTTTTTT
D gene: TRBD1
J gene: TRBJ2-2
clone size: .
V gene: TRBV4-1

CDR3 protein: CSAGPVTSGIDEQFF
CDR3 DNA: TGCAGTGCTGGTCCCGTGACTAGCGGGATCGATGAGCAGTTCTTC
D gene: TRBD2
J gene: TRBJ2-1
clone size: .
V gene: TRBV20-1

CDR3 protein: CASSPANFRGHEQYF
CDR3 DNA: TGTGCCAGCTCACCGGCCAACTTCAGGGGCCACGAGCAGTACTTC
D gene: .
J gene: TRBJ2-7
clone size: few
V gene: TRBV18

CDR3 protein: CASRALRDRAYEQYF
CDR3 DNA: TGTGCCAGCAGAGCCCTCCGGGACAGGGCCTACGAGCAGTACTTC
D gene: TRBD1
J gene: TRBJ2-7
clone size: .
V gene: TRBV2

CDR3 protein: CASSRMDRYQETQYF
CDR3 DNA: TGTGCCAGCAGCCGGATGGACAGGTACCAAGAGACCCAGTACTTC
D gene: TRBD1
J gene: TRBJ2-5
clone size: .
V gene: TRBV5-6

CDR3 protein: CSVEPQMNTEAFF
CDR3 DNA: TGCAGCGTTGAACCACAGATGAACACTGAAGCCTTCTTT
D gene: .
J gene: TRBJ1-1
clone size: .
V gene: TRBV29-1

CDR3 protein: CASSPSDRKTQYF
CDR3 DNA: TGTGCCAGCAGCCCATCCGATAGGAAGACCCAGTACTTC
D gene: .
J gene: TRBJ2-5
clone size: few
V gene: TRBV28

CDR3 protein: CASSLTGTGLAFF
CDR3 DNA: TGTGCCAGCAGCTTGACCGGGACAGGGCTGGCTTTCTTT
D gene: TRBD1
J gene: TRBJ1-1
clone size: .
V gene: TRBV7-3

CDR3 protein: CASSGTAPEQYF
CDR3 DNA: TGTGCCAGCAGCGGAACGGCACCCGAGCAGTACTTC
D gene: .
J gene: TRBJ2-7
clone size: many
V gene: TRBV7-9

CDR3 protein: CSARRVPSTDTQYF
CDR3 DNA: TGCAGTGCTCGTCGCGTCCCGAGCACAGATACGCAGTATTTT
D gene: .
J gene: TRBJ2-3
clone size: .
V gene: TRBV20-1

CDR3 protein: CASSFDRAFDYGYTF
CDR3 DNA: TGTGCCAGCAGCTTTGACAGAGCCTTCGACTATGGCTACACCTTC
D gene: .
J gene: TRBJ1-2
clone size: many
V gene: TRBV7-2

CDR3 protein: CATSPRGTGRETQYF
CDR3 DNA: TGTGCCACCAGTCCTCGGGGGACGGGGAGAGAGACCCAGTACTTC
D gene: .
J gene: TRBJ2-5
clone size: many
V gene: TRBV24-1

CDR3 protein: CASRPTGGGYTF
CDR3 DNA: TGTGCCAGCAGGCCCACAGGGGGTGGCTACACCTTC
D gene: TRBD1
J gene: TRBJ1-2
clone size: many
V gene: TRBV12-3/TRBV12-4

CDR3 protein: CAISFGTPSYEQYF
CDR3 DNA: TGTGCCATCAGCTTCGGGACTCCTTCCTACGAGCAGTACTTC
D gene: .
J gene: TRBJ2-7
clone size: many
V gene: TRBV10-3

CDR3 protein: CASLSSYNSPLHF
CDR3 DNA: TGTGCCAGCCTAAGCTCCTATAATTCACCCCTCCACTTT
D gene: .
J gene: TRBJ1-6
clone size: few
V gene: TRBV28

CDR3 protein: CASSEFRGRGEQYF
CDR3 DNA: TGTGCCAGCAGTGAATTCAGGGGGCGGGGAGAGCAGTACTTC
D gene: TRBD1
J gene: TRBJ2-7
clone size: few
V gene: TRBV25-1

CDR3 protein: CASSLARVADYGYTF
CDR3 DNA: TGTGCCAGCAGCTTAGCGCGTGTGGCCGATTATGGCTACACCTTC
D gene: .
J gene: TRBJ1-2
clone size: .
V gene: TRBV7-2

CDR3 protein: CASSQGLGGVSEQFF
CDR3 DNA: TGTGCCAGCAGCCAAGGCCTCGGTGGGGTCAGTGAGCAGTTCTTC
D gene: .
J gene: TRBJ2-1
clone size: .
V gene: TRBV14

CDR3 protein: CASSLTADSAHYGCTF
CDR3 DNA: TGCGCCAGCAGCTTAACAGCGGACAGCGCCCACTATGGCTGCACCTTC
D gene: .
J gene: TRBJ1-2
clone size: .
V gene: TRBV5-1

CDR3 protein: CASSLDDEYGQYF
CDR3 DNA: TGTGCCAGCAGCCTAGATGACGAGTACGGGCAGTACTTC
D gene: .
J gene: TRBJ2-4
clone size: .
V gene: TRBV7-6

CDR3 protein: CASSYLGVRWEQFF
CDR3 DNA: TGTGCCAGCAGTTACTTGGGGGTCCGATGGGAGCAGTTCTTC
D gene: .
J gene: TRBJ2-1
clone size: .
V gene: TRBV6-5

CDR3 protein: CASSLLWDSSTSNEQFF
CDR3 DNA: TGTGCCAGCAGCTTACTCTGGGACTCGTCCACTTCCAATGAGCAGTTCTTC
D gene: .
J gene: TRBJ2-1
clone size: .
V gene: TRBV7-9

CDR3 protein: CASSLSDSLNTEAFF
CDR3 DNA: TGCGCCAGCAGCTTGAGCGACAGCCTTAACACTGAAGCTTTCTTT
D gene: .
J gene: TRBJ1-1
clone size: once
V gene: TRBV5-1

CDR3 protein: CAASRDRNTQYF
CDR3 DNA: TGTGCCGCCAGCAGAGATCGAAATACGCAGTATTTT
D gene: .
J gene: TRBJ2-3
clone size: .
V gene: TRBV15

CDR3 protein: CAGLSLVNTEAFF
CDR3 DNA: TGTGCCGGCCTCAGCCTAGTGAACACTGAAGCTTTCTTT
D gene: .
J gene: TRBJ1-1
clone size: .
V gene: TRBV28

CDR3 protein: CASSLATSAEQFF
CDR3 DNA: TGTGCCAGCAGCTTAGCGACTAGCGCTGAGCAGTTCTTC
D gene: TRBD2
J gene: TRBJ2-1
clone size: few
V gene: TRBV7-7

CDR3 protein: CASSPRMGGYEQYF
CDR3 DNA: TGCGCCAGCAGCCCCCGTATGGGGGGCTACGAGCAGTACTTC
D gene: .
J gene: TRBJ2-7
clone size: many
V gene: TRBV5-1

CDR3 protein: CASSSGQSSDTQYF
CDR3 DNA: TGCGCCAGCAGCTCCGGGCAGTCCTCAGATACGCAGTATTTT
D gene: .
J gene: TRBJ2-3
clone size: .
V gene: TRBV5-1

CDR3 protein: CASSSPQYQHYNEQFF
CDR3 DNA: TGTGCCAGCAGTTCCCCTCAGTATCAGCATTACAATGAGCAGTTCTTC
D gene: .
J gene: TRBJ2-1
clone size: few
V gene: TRBV27

CDR3 protein: CASSLGQGMGNEQFF
CDR3 DNA: TGTGCCAGCAGCTTGGGCCAAGGAATGGGTAATGAGCAGTTCTTC
D gene: .
J gene: TRBJ2-1
clone size: many
V gene: TRBV11-3

CDR3 protein: CASSLASQRASTGEQYF
CDR3 DNA: TGTGCCAGCAGCTTGGCGAGCCAGCGGGCATCTACGGGAGAGCAGTACTTC
D gene: .
J gene: TRBJ2-5
clone size: .
V gene: TRBV5-5

CDR3 protein: CASSLAASGGLSSYNEQFF
CDR3 DNA: TGCGCCAGCAGCTTGGCCGCTAGCGGGGGGCTTAGCTCCTACAATGAGCAGTTCTTC
D gene: TRBD2
J gene: TRBJ2-1
clone size: many
V gene: TRBV5-1

CDR3 protein: CASSSQGSGRGYEQYF
CDR3 DNA: TGTGCCAGCAGCTCCCAGGGTAGCGGGAGAGGGTACGAGCAGTACTTC
D gene: TRBD2
J gene: TRBJ2-7
clone size: .
V gene: TRBV7-2

CDR3 protein: CASSSHPAGSWETQYF
CDR3 DNA: TGTGCCAGCAGCTCCCACCCGGCGGGAAGTTGGGAGACCCAGTACTTC
D gene: .
J gene: TRBJ2-5
clone size: once
V gene: TRBV7-2

CDR3 protein: CSASLRERGNTEAFF
CDR3 DNA: TGCAGTGCTAGTCTCAGGGAAAGGGGGAACACTGAAGCTTTCTTT
D gene: .
J gene: TRBJ1-1
clone size: .
V gene: TRBV20-1

CDR3 protein: CASSPGLAGLYEQYF
CDR3 DNA: TGTGCCAGCAGCCCCGGACTAGCGGGGCTCTACGAGCAGTACTTC
D gene: TRBD2
J gene: TRBJ2-7
clone size: many
V gene: TRBV9

CDR3 protein: CASSPYLQNNEQFF
CDR3 DNA: TGTGCCAGCAGCCCCTACCTACAGAACAATGAGCAGTTCTTC
D gene: .
J gene: TRBJ2-1
clone size: .
V gene: TRBV11-2

CDR3 protein: CASSLVDSTEAFF
CDR3 DNA: TGTGCCAGCAGCTTAGTCGATAGCACTGAAGCTTTCTTT
D gene: .
J gene: TRBJ1-1
clone size: .
V gene: TRBV7-2

CDR3 protein: CASSYGLARTDTQYF
CDR3 DNA: TGTGCCAGCAGCTACGGCCTAGCCCGCACAGATACGCAGTATTTT
D gene: .
J gene: TRBJ2-3
clone size: few
V gene: TRBV7-2

CDR3 protein: CASSIAASRNYGYTF
CDR3 DNA: TGTGCCAGTAGTATAGCGGCCTCGAGGAACTATGGCTACACCTTC
D gene: .
J gene: TRBJ1-2
clone size: .
V gene: TRBV19

CDR3 protein: CASGLVRFRDKVSYEQYF
CDR3 DNA: TGTGCTAGTGGTTTGGTTAGATTCCGGGACAAAGTCTCCTACGAGCAGTACTTC
D gene: .
J gene: TRBJ2-7
clone size: .
V gene: TRBV12-5

CDR3 protein: CTSSPAGVTQPQHF
CDR3 DNA: TGTACCAGCAGTCCAGCAGGGGTGACTCAGCCCCAGCATTTT
D gene: .
J gene: TRBJ1-5
clone size: .
V gene: TRBV27

CDR3 protein: CASSLIQGGKGAFF
CDR3 DNA: TGTGCCAGCAGTCTTATACAGGGGGGCAAGGGAGCTTTCTTT
D gene: TRBD1
J gene: TRBJ1-1
clone size: once
V gene: TRBV28

CDR3 protein: CASRERDDPVNEQYF
CDR3 DNA: TGTGCCAGCAGGGAGCGGGACGATCCCGTGAATGAGCAGTACTTC
D gene: TRBD2
J gene: TRBJ2-5
clone size: .
V gene: TRBV7-8

CDR3 protein: CSASPGQAVGGYTF
CDR3 DNA: TGCAGTGCTTCTCCGGGACAGGCCGTGGGTGGCTACACCTTC
D gene: TRBD1
J gene: TRBJ1-2
clone size: .
V gene: TRBV20-1